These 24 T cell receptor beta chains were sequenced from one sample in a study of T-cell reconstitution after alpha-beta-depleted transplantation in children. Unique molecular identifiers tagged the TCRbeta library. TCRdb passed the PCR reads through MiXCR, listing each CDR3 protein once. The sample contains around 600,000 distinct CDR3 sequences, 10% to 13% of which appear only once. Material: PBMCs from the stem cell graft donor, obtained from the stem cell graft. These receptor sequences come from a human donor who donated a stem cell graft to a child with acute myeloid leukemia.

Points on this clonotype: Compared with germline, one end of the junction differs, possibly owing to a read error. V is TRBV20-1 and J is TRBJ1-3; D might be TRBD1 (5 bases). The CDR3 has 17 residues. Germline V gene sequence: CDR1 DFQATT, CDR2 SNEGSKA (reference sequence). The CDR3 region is CCARDSRQQSSGNTIYF. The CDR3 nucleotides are TGCTGTGCTAGAGATTCACGACAGCAGAGCTCTGGAAACACCATATATTTT.

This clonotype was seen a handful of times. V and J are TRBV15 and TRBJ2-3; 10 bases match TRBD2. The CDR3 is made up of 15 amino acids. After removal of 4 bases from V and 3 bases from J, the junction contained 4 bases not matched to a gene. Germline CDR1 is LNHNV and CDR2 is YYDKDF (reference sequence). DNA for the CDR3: TGTGCCACCAGCAAACTAGCGGGACAGACAGATACGCAGTATTTT. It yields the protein CATSKLAGQTDTQYF.

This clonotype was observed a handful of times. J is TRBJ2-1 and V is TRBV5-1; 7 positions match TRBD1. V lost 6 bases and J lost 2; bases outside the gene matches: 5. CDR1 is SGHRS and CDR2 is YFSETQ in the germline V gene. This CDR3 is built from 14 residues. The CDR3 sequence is CASMLTGTYNEQFF. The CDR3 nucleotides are TGCGCCAGCATGCTGACAGGGACCTACAATGAGCAGTTCTTC.

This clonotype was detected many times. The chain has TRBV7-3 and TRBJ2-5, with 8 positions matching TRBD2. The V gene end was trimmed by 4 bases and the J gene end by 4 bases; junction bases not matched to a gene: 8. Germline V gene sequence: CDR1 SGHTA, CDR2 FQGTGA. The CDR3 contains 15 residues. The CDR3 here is CASSSSGRRGETQYF. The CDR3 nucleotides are TGTGCCAGCAGCTCCAGCGGGAGACGGGGAGAGACCCAGTACTTC.

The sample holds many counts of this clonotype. Written as DNA, the CDR3 is TGTGCCAGCAGCCGGACTAGCGGGAGATCTGGCGAGCAGTACTTC. Translating gives CASSRTSGRSGEQYF. V and J are TRBV3-1 and TRBJ2-7, with 13 bases matching TRBD2. Germline CDR1 reads LGHDT; CDR2 reads YNNKEL (reference sequence). With 4 bases clipped from V and 6 bases from J, the junction kept 6 bases outside the gene matches. The CDR3 has 15 residues.

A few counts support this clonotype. CDR3 sequence: CASRRDRGSSYEQYF. In DNA, the CDR3 is TGTGCCAGCAGGAGGGACAGGGGGAGCTCCTACGAGCAGTACTTC. This rearrangement joins TRBV28 to TRBJ2-7; 11 bases line up with TRBD1. The CDR3 runs to 15 residues. V shed 6 bases, J shed 0 bases, and the junction held 4 bases outside the gene matches. CDR1 is MDHEN, CDR2 SYDVKM, per germline.

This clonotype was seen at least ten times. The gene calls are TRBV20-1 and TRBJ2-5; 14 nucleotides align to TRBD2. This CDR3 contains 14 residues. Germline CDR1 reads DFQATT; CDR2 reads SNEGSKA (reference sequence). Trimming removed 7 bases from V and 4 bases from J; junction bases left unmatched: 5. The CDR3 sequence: CSVLGLAGVETQYF. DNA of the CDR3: TGCAGTGTTCTGGGACTAGCGGGAGTAGAGACCCAGTACTTC.

The DNA of the CDR3 is TGCAGTGTGCCAGGGAAAGGCCAAGAGACCCAGTACTTC. It translates to CSVPGKGQETQYF. This rearrangement joins TRBV20-1 to TRBJ2-5; tentative D call: TRBD1 (5 bases). V gave up 7 bases and J gave up 1 base, with 13 bases separating them. The germline V gene has CDR1 DFQATT and CDR2 SNEGSKA (reference sequence). This CDR3 contains 13 residues.

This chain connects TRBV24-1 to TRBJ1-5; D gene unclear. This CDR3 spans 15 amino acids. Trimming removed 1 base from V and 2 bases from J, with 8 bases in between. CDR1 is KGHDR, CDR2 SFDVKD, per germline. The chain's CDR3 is CATSDFGGGNQPQHF. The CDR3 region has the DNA TGTGCCACCAGTGATTTCGGAGGCGGCAATCAGCCCCAGCATTTT.

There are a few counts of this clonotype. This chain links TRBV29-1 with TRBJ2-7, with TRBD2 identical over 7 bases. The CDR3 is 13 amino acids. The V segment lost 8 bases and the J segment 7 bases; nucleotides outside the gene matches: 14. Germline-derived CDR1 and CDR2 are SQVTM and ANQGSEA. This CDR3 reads CSLKESGIGEQYF. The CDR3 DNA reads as TGCAGCTTAAAGGAAAGCGGGATCGGGGAGCAGTACTTC.

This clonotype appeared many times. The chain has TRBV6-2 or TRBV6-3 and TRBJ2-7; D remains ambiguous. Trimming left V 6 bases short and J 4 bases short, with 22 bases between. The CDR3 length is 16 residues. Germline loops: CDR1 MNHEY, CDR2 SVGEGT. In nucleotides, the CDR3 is TGTGCCAGCAGCCTACGGTCTAGTAAAAAGGCGTACGAGCAGTACTTC. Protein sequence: CASSLRSSKKAYEQYF.

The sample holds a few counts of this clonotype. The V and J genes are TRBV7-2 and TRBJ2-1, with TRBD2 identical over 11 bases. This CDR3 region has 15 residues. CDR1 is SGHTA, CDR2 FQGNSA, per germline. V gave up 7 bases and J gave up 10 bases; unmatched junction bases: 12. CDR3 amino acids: CASTITSGGGSEQFF. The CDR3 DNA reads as TGTGCCAGCACAATCACTAGCGGGGGCGGGTCCGAGCAGTTCTTC.

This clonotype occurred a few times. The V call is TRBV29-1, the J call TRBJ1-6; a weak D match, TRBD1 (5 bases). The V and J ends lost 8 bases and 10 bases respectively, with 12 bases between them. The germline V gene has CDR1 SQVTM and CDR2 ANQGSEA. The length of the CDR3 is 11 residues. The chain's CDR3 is CSPGTESPLHF. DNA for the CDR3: TGCAGCCCTGGGACGGAGTCACCCCTCCACTTT.

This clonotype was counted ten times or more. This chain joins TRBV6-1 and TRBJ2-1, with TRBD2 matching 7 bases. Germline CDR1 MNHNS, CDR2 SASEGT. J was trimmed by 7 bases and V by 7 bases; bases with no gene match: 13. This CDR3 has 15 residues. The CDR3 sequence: CASNGKTRERNEQFF. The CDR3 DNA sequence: TGTGCCAGCAACGGAAAAACGCGGGAGAGGAATGAGCAGTTCTTC.

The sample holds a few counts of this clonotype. DNA of the CDR3: TGTGCCAGCAGTGAACTAACTAGCGTAACAGAGACCCAGTACTTC. Translation: CASSELTSVTETQYF. This rearrangement joins TRBV6-2 or TRBV6-3 to TRBJ2-5; 7 positions agree with TRBD2. The germline CDR1 and CDR2 sequences are MNHEY and SVGEGT. Unmatched junction bases numbered 10, after V lost 5 bases and J lost 4 bases. The CDR3 runs 15 residues.

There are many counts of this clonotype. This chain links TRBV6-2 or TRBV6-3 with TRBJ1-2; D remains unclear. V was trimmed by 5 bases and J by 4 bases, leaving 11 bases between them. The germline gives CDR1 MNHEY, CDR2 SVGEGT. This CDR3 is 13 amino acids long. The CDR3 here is CASSDAGFYGYTF. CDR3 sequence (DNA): TGTGCCAGCAGTGATGCGGGATTCTATGGCTACACCTTC.

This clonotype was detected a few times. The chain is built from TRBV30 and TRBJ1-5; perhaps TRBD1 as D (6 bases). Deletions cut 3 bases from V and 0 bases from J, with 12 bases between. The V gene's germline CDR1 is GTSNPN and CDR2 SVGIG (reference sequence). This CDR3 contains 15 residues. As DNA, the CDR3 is TGTGCCTGGAGCCTGGCAGGGGTTAGCAATCAGCCCCAGCATTTT. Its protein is CAWSLAGVSNQPQHF. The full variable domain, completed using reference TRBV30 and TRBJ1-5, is SQTIHQWPATLVQPVGSPLSLECTVEGTSNPNLYWYRQAAGRGLQLLFYSVGIGQISSEVPQNLSASRPQDRQFILSSKKLLLSDSGFYLCAWSLAGVSNQPQHFGDGTRLSIL.

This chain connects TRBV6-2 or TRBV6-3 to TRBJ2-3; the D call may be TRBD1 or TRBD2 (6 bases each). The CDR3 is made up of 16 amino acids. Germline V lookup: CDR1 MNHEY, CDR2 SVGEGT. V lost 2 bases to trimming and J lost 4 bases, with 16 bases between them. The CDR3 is CASSYLGQRGADTQYF. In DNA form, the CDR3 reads TGTGCCAGCAGTTACCTGGGACAACGCGGGGCAGATACGCAGTATTTT.

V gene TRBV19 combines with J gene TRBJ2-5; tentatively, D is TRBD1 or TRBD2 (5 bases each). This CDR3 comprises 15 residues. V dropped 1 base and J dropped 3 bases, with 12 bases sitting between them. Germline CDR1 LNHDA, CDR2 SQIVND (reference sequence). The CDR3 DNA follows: TGTGCCAGTAGTATAGTGGAACTGGGGGAAGAGACCCAGTACTTC. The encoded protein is CASSIVELGEETQYF. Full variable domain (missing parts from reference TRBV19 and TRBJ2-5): DGGITQSPKYLFRKEGQNVTLSCEQNLNHDAMYWYRQDPGQGLRLIYYSQIVNDFQKGDIAEGYSVSREKKESFPLTVTSAQKNPTAFYLCASSIVELGEETQYFGPGTRLLVL.

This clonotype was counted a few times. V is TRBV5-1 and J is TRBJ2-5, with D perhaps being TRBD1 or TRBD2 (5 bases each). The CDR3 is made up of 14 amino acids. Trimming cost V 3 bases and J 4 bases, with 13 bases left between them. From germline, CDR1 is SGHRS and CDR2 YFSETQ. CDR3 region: CASSSGARGETQYF. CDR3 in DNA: TGCGCCAGCAGCTCCGGGGCCCGGGGAGAGACCCAGTACTTC.

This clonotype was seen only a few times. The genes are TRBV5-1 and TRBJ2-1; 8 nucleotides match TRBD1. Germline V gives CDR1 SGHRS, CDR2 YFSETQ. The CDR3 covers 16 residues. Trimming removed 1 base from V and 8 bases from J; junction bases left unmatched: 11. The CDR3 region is CASSLSLGRGLDEQFF. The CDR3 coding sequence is TGCGCCAGCAGCTTGTCTCTCGGCAGGGGGCTCGATGAGCAGTTCTTC.

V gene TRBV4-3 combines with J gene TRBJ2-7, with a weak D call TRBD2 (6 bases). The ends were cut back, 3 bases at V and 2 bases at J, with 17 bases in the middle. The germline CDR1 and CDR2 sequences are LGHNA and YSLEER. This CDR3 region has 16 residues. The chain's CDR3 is CASSHGYSGSTYEQYF. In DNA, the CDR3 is TGCGCCAGCAGCCATGGGTATAGCGGATCTACCTACGAGCAGTACTTC.

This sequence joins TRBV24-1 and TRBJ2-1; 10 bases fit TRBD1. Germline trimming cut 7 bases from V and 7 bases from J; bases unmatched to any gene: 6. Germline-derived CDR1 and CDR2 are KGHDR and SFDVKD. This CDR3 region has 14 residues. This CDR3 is CATSRQGAKNEQFF. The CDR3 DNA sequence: TGTGCCACCAGCCGACAGGGGGCGAAGAATGAGCAGTTCTTC.

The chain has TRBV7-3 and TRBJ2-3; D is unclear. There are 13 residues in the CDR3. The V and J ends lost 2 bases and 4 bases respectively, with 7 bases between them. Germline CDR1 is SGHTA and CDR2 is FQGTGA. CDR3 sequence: CASSLSLADTQYF. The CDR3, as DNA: TGTGCCAGCAGCTTATCGTTGGCAGATACGCAGTATTTT.